These T cell receptor beta chains were read from a single sample in a study of identical twins. TCRdb passed the 5' RACE reads through MiXCR, listing each CDR3 protein once. This table has hundreds of thousands of distinct CDR3 sequences, less than 9% appearing once. These data also formed part of another study, on yellow fever vaccine responses in identical twins.

Sequencing was carried out using memory (CD45RO+) T cells sorted from blood. The receptors derive from a woman aged 18 to 35 in good health. CDR3s leave out the opening cysteine and the closing phenylalanine or tryptophan. Size values are once, few and many counts, or a class for expanded clones, and some rows have none.

cdr3_length clone_size v_call cdr3_aa
12 - TRBV19 ASSIDFGGSATF
13 many TRBV7-9 ASSPTRTGKETQY
16 many TRBV2 ASIEYPRADRGREKLF
14 few TRBV11-2 ASSLAAVSGANVLT
13 - TRBV5-1 ASRPTGTGGNEQF
12 - TRBV2 ASRGDSMNTEAF
12 many TRBV12-3/TRBV12-4 ASSLGGGADTQY
14 few TRBV6-5 ASSYSEGARTGELF
12 many TRBV29-1 SVPGRLDNNEQF
11 few TRBV19 ASSIVDWDTQY
12 - TRBV10-1 ASSDPGVGNEQY
11 many TRBV9 ASSVSTNYGYT
10 - TRBV29-1 SNGQDPGELF
12 many TRBV12-3/TRBV12-4 ASSRGQVDYGYT
11 many TRBV12-3/TRBV12-4 ASRGQGGYEQY
13 once TRBV29-1 SGVKGDPSYNEQF
17 - TRBV2 ASSESLGGGSSGANVLT
11 many TRBV5-1 ASRESSYNEQF
15 few TRBV7-2 ASSLRGGASGPLEQY
15 few TRBV7-8 ASSLVTLLPGSTEAF
14 many TRBV24-1 ATSDGLADDYNEQF
12 few TRBV20-1 SAPARTGSYEQY
11 many TRBV29-1 SVAGQGTDTQY
11 many TRBV3-1 ASSEGSGDEQF
13 - TRBV2 ASSETSGSTTEQY
9 many TRBV29-1 SVEDGGEAF
14 - TRBV5-8 ASSFGVLSSYNEQF
13 - TRBV19 ASSPGGTGNYEQY
14 few TRBV6-5 ASSYSRLAGQETQY
12 few TRBV25-1 ASSDARGLVEQY
12 - TRBV20-1 SATSSGGKFWQY
14 few TRBV6-4 ASSDTGVLNTGELF
12 - TRBV18 ASSSQGPSTEAF
16 few TRBV3-1 ASSRGTISTWRTDTQY
9 once TRBV20-1 SARPKDEQY
13 - TRBV12-3/TRBV12-4 ASSLGGQLGYGYT
14 few TRBV6-1 ASRKGLPSSYNEQF
9 many TRBV12-3/TRBV12-4 ASSRGNEQF
13 few TRBV3-1 ASSQSPASNYGYT
12 - TRBV11-2 ASSLNRVNTEAF
13 few TRBV20-1 SAPGLAGGRSEQF
13 many TRBV2 ASSEVGLAGVEQF
13 many TRBV5-1 ASSLNPGRTTEAF
11 many TRBV20-1 SATTGAGQPQH
16 many TRBV5-1 ASSLGPAGSANTGELF
13 few TRBV27 ASSSPGQGNTEAF
11 few TRBV28 ASSFFGSHEQY
18 few TRBV15 ATSRDSRRAGASGANVLT
17 - TRBV2 ATPKDTGTGYSGANVLT
11 few TRBV6-1 ASKRLGTDTQY
13 few TRBV11-2 ASSPQAGSQETQY
12 few TRBV12-3/TRBV12-4 ASSRGLTTGELF
11 - TRBV28 ASSLQGRNIQY
14 few TRBV12-3/TRBV12-4 ASRHSFLTGGNTIY
10 many TRBV6-5 ASSPGVYGYT